The 2 T cell receptor beta chains in this list originate from one sample, sequenced in a study of cytomegalovirus exposure and HLA in healthy donors. PCR used 60 Vbeta primers and 13 Jbeta primers. The assay was immunoSEQ multiplex PCR, and TCRdb's table has in-frame clones only and misses some. The sample yields tens of thousands of clones, around 90% seen once. Sequenced input: PBMCs. Receptors were obtained from a woman aged 40 to 50 in good health and CMV-seropositive.

The chain carries TRBV11-2 and TRBJ1-5; D not certain. This CDR3 region has 16 residues. Germline values: CDR1 SGHAT, CDR2 FQNNGV. Trimming removed 0 bases from V and 6 bases from J, with 15 bases in between. CDR3 DNA: TGTGCCAGCAGCTTAGATATGTGGAGGGTTGGTCAGCCCCAGCATTTT. Translated: CASSLDMWRVGQPQHF.

The gene calls are TRBV5-1 and TRBJ2-5; no definite D call. Germline CDR1 is SGHRS and CDR2 is YFSETQ. The CDR3 has 14 amino acids. Trimming shortened V by 1 base and J by 2 bases, and 9 bases separated the two germline ends. The CDR3 DNA is TGCGCCAGCAGCTTGATGGCAGATCAAGAGACCCAGTACTTC. Its translation is CASSLMADQETQYF.